The clone carrying this TCR beta chain was picked up a small number of times. Its target is not known. 5'RACE with constant-segment primers built TCRalpha and TCRbeta cDNA libraries with UMIs. TCRdb redid the calling of the 5' RACE reads with MiXCR, one entry per CDR3 protein. The table lists around 300,000 distinct CDR3 sequences, around 8% of them singletons. This entry is derived from a study of T-cell memory formation after mild COVID-19. Study background: The study found TCR clusters largely donor specific. Study-wide results and caveats: Proof of SARS-CoV-2 specificity was absent for the second-wave clones that crested on day 37.

The TCR sequence derives from a man aged 18 to 30 who had mild COVID-19 (a few samples of this study predate the infection). Cell type and time point are not known. Sequencing input: PBMCs or a T cell subset sorted from them (not recorded which).

In DNA, the CDR3 is TGCGCCAGCAGCTATGGACAGGTTGACACTGAAGCTTTCTTT. Translated: CASSYGQVDTEAFF. The gene calls are TRBV5-1 and TRBJ1-1, with TRBD1 identical over 7 bases. Germline-derived CDR1 and CDR2 are SGHRS and YFSETQ. The V gene end was trimmed by 3 bases and the J gene end by 3 bases; junction bases not matched to a gene: 5. The CDR3 covers 14 residues.